Detailed here is one T cell receptor (beta chain). Compared with germline, one end of the junction differs, possibly owing to a read error. A multiplex PCR was run with 60 Vbeta primers and 13 Jbeta primers. Data came from immunoSEQ multiplex PCR; TCRdb stores just in-frame clones and leaves some out. The repertoire consists of fewer than 250,000 clones, with about three quarters occurring once and the leading ten covering around 0.99%. The record originates from a study of cytomegalovirus exposure and HLA in healthy donors. Germline values: CDR1 SGHTA, CDR2 FQGTGA. The CDR3 extends over 16 amino acids.

The J gene is TRBJ2-2, the V gene TRBV7-3; 8 nucleotides line up with TRBD2. Source material: PBMCs. This clonotype was obtained from a woman aged 40 to 55 in good health and CMV-seronegative. DNA for the CDR3: TGTTCCAGCAGCCCCAGGACTAGCACGAACACCGGGGAGCTGTTTTTT. Its translation: CSSSPRTSTNTGELFF.